Listed here is a single T cell receptor beta chain. These data originate in a study of control samples from healthy donors and cancer patients. Sequencing was performed with immunoSEQ multiplex PCR; in TCRdb, only in-frame clones are kept and a portion is missing. Among about 170,000 clones listed, around 92% were seen once. Unmatched junction bases numbered 12, after V lost 5 bases and J lost 9 bases. Germline V gives CDR1 SGHTA, CDR2 FQGTGA. The CDR3 runs 16 residues. The clonotype comes from a woman between 25 and 40 years old in good health. The material sequenced was blood. The chain is built from TRBV7-3 and TRBJ1-6; 8 nucleotides match TRBD1. The CDR3 sequence: CASSKNGRGRGSPLHF. In nucleotides, the CDR3 is TGTGCCAGCAGCAAAAACGGCAGGGGGCGAGGTTCACCCCTCCACTTT.